A selection of T cell receptor beta chains follows, all from one sample in a study of T cell repertoires in cytomegalovirus infection. Their antigen targets remain unknown. TCRdb reanalysed the reads using MiXCR and keeps one entry per CDR3 protein. The table shows about 130,000 distinct CDR3 sequences, with roughly a quarter occurring only once. The sequenced material came from PBMCs, sequenced either directly or after in vitro stimulation (not recorded which). These TCRs come from a human donor in good health (CMV status not recorded). Some clones in this sample may be carry-over from other donors' samples. CDR3s include the opening cysteine and the closing phenylalanine or tryptophan. Each record gives: clone size, D gene, J gene, V gene, CDR3 protein, CDR3 DNA. D genes are given only for firm matches. Not all rows give a size; the values are once, few, many and, for expanded clones, a class.

abundance: few; d_gene: TRBD2; j_gene: TRBJ2-3; v_gene: TRBV4-3; CDR3aa: CASSQDALAGARGDTQYF; CDR3nt: TGCGCCAGCAGCCAAGACGCGCTAGCGGGAGCGAGAGGGGATACGCAGTATTTT
abundance: few; d_gene: .; j_gene: TRBJ2-1; v_gene: TRBV5-1; CDR3aa: CASSPYRGPGDNEQFF; CDR3nt: TGCGCCAGCAGCCCCTACCGGGGCCCAGGCGACAATGAGCAGTTCTTC
abundance: .; d_gene: .; j_gene: TRBJ1-4; v_gene: TRBV25-1; CDR3aa: CASSAQATTNEKLFF; CDR3nt: TGTGCCAGCAGTGCACAAGCTACAACTAATGAAAAACTGTTTTTT
abundance: .; d_gene: .; j_gene: TRBJ1-5; v_gene: TRBV20-1; CDR3aa: CSARGTTGIQPQHF; CDR3nt: TGCAGTGCTAGAGGGACCACAGGGATTCAGCCCCAGCATTTT
abundance: many; d_gene: TRBD1; j_gene: TRBJ1-2; v_gene: TRBV4-1; CDR3aa: CASSQAETGKYGYTF; CDR3nt: TGCGCCAGCAGCCAAGCCGAGACAGGGAAGTATGGCTACACCTTC
abundance: few; d_gene: .; j_gene: TRBJ2-7; v_gene: TRBV28; CDR3aa: CAAPILRGRTYEQYF; CDR3nt: TGTGCCGCTCCTATTCTGAGGGGCCGCACCTACGAGCAGTACTTC
abundance: many; d_gene: .; j_gene: TRBJ2-5; v_gene: TRBV12-3/TRBV12-4; CDR3aa: CASTYYQRNEETQYF; CDR3nt: TGTGCCAGCACCTATTACCAGAGGAATGAAGAGACCCAGTACTTC
abundance: .; d_gene: TRBD2; j_gene: TRBJ2-5; v_gene: TRBV20-1; CDR3aa: CSARGRTSGVETQYF; CDR3nt: TGCAGTGCTAGAGGAAGGACTAGCGGGGTAGAGACCCAGTACTTC
abundance: .; d_gene: TRBD1; j_gene: TRBJ1-5; v_gene: TRBV28; CDR3aa: CASSISDPGQGNQPQHF; CDR3nt: TGTGCCAGCAGTATATCCGACCCAGGACAGGGGAATCAGCCCCAGCATTTT
abundance: .; d_gene: .; j_gene: TRBJ2-7; v_gene: TRBV20-1; CDR3aa: CSAREGTDYEQYF; CDR3nt: TGCAGTGCTAGAGAGGGGACTGACTACGAGCAGTACTTC
abundance: .; d_gene: .; j_gene: TRBJ1-4; v_gene: TRBV7-9; CDR3aa: CASSLEYPQLTTNEKLFF; CDR3nt: TGTGCCAGCAGCTTAGAATACCCTCAACTGACAACTAATGAAAAACTGTTTTTT
abundance: .; d_gene: .; j_gene: TRBJ2-2; v_gene: TRBV12-3/TRBV12-4; CDR3aa: CASRLEGEIGELFF; CDR3nt: TGTGCCAGCAGGCTTGAGGGGGAAATCGGGGAGCTGTTTTTT
abundance: .; d_gene: TRBD1; j_gene: TRBJ1-6; v_gene: TRBV7-2; CDR3aa: CASSRQGTDNSPLHF; CDR3nt: TGTGCCAGCAGTAGACAGGGGACAGATAATTCACCCCTCCACTTT
abundance: few; d_gene: TRBD2; j_gene: TRBJ2-1; v_gene: TRBV6-5; CDR3aa: CASSIGTSGSNEQFF; CDR3nt: TGTGCCAGCAGCATAGGGACTAGCGGGAGCAATGAGCAGTTCTTC
abundance: many; d_gene: .; j_gene: TRBJ2-5; v_gene: TRBV6-1; CDR3aa: CASSEAPTRGVETQYF; CDR3nt: TGTGCCAGCAGTGAAGCTCCGACTAGAGGGGTGGAGACCCAGTACTTC
abundance: .; d_gene: TRBD2; j_gene: TRBJ2-5; v_gene: TRBV19; CDR3aa: CASSPWTSLRGETQYF; CDR3nt: TGTGCCAGTAGTCCATGGACTAGCTTGAGGGGAGAGACCCAGTACTTC